This TCR beta chain stems from a study of control samples from healthy donors and cancer patients. Clones were read by immunoSEQ multiplex PCR, and TCRdb kept only the in-frame ones, dropping some. The sample includes about 94,000 clones, 75% to 95% of them seen just once. This CDR3 spans 16 amino acids. What was sequenced was blood. The TCR originated in a woman younger than 35 in good health. The chain joins TRBV21-1 to TRBJ1-2; the D call of TRBD1 is as the table states it, not checked on the DNA. TRBV21-1 is labeled a pseudogene. The CDR3 reads CASSRQGAQPRSCHTF. The CDR3 DNA reads as TGTGCCAGCAGTCGACAGGGGGCGCAGCCCCGGTCGTGCCACACCTTC.